These 21 T cell receptor beta chains were sequenced from one sample in a study of shared clonotypes between healthy human individuals (dated by TCRdb to 2018 to 2021). The library was made by the immunoSEQ multiplex PCR assay. In TCRdb, the immuneACCESS table is reduced to in-frame sequences with V and J assigned. These tables do not hold every clone; where another copy was compared, an unresolved V gene accounts for under half, and the others remain unexplained. Across this sample there are roughly 1,000,000 clones, with approximately 80% seen only once. The ten most abundant clones make up approximately 0.52% of the sample. Source material: memory CD4+ T cells from PBMCs. The label giving this sample's cell subset or site can be read as: CD45RA-negative fraction. The source is a man younger than 35 in good health. Some clones in this sample may be carry-over from other donors' samples.

The chain recombines TRBV6-5 with TRBJ2-7; 9 bases match TRBD1. Germline V gene sequence: CDR1 MNHEY, CDR2 SVGAGI. Trimming at V came to 6 bases and at J to 5 bases, leaving 8 bases not matched to a gene. The CDR3 extends over 14 amino acids. The CDR3 sequence: CASSRRTGVDEQYF. The CDR3 region has the DNA TGTGCCAGCAGCCGACGGACAGGGGTCGACGAGCAGTACTTC.

The chain combines TRBV5-1 with TRBJ2-2, with 10 bases identical to TRBD2. Per germline, CDR1 SGHRS and CDR2 YFSETQ. The trim removed 3 bases at V and 4 bases at J, leaving 9 bases unmatched. The CDR3 runs 17 residues. The CDR3 loop is CASSSPSGTSVTGELFF. CDR3 bases: TGCGCCAGCAGCTCGCCGTCCGGGACTAGCGTCACCGGGGAGCTGTTTTTT.

The chain links TRBV4-2 to TRBJ1-6; 10 nucleotides agree with TRBD1. V gave up 0 bases and J gave up 13 bases; unmatched junction bases: 9. The CDR3 covers 16 residues. Germline CDR1 and CDR2: LGHNA and YNFKEQ. The CDR3 coding sequence is TGTGCCAGCAGCCAAGAGAAGGGACAGGGGACCATGCCCCTCCACTTT. This sequence encodes CASSQEKGQGTMPLHF.

In regard to this clone: This same CDR3 is encoded by further DNA sequences in the sample. The chain couples TRBV28 to TRBJ2-6; 8 bases align to TRBD1. V lost 6 bases and J lost 4; bases outside the gene matches: 5. This CDR3 region has 15 residues. The germline gives CDR1 MDHEN, CDR2 SYDVKM. The DNA for the CDR3 is TGTGCCAGCAGCCTCCAGGGGGCGGGGGCCAACGTCCTGACTTTC. Its protein is CASSLQGAGANVLTF.

Remarks on this clone: Relative to the germline gene, one junction end is altered; a read error may explain this. The chain carries TRBV4-1 and TRBJ2-2; weak D call: TRBD2 (7 bases). There are 15 residues in the CDR3. Germline CDR1 reads MGHRA; CDR2 reads YSYEKL. CDR3 amino acids: CASTGRESNTGELFF. The CDR3 nucleotides read TGCGCTAGCACAGGGCGGGAGTCTAACACCGGGGAGCTGTTTTTT.

Remarks on this clone: The same CDR3 is also encoded by other DNA sequences in this sample. V usage is TRBV2 and J usage is TRBJ2-3, with D maybe TRBD1 (6 bases). This CDR3 contains 12 residues. Germline-derived CDR1 and CDR2 are SNHLY and FYNNEI. The V gene lost 5 bases and the J gene lost 5 bases, with 8 bases spanning the gap. The CDR3 region is CASSSDRDTQYF. Here the CDR3 DNA reads TGTGCCAGCAGTTCGGACAGAGATACGCAGTATTTT. Complete variable domain (other parts from reference TRBV2 and TRBJ2-3): EPEVTQTPSHQVTQMGQEVILRCVPISNHLYFYWYRQILGQKVEFLVSFYNNEISEKSEIFDDQFSVERPDGSNFTLKIRSTKLEDSAMYFCASSSDRDTQYFGPGTRLTVL.

V gene TRBV15 combines with J gene TRBJ2-1; 7 bases map to TRBD2. The germline V gene encodes CDR1 LNHNV and CDR2 YYDKDF (reference sequence). CDR3 length: 17 amino acids. V lost 2 bases, J lost 3 bases, and 10 bases stayed unmatched. CDR3 residues: CATSRQSGKPNYNEQFF. The CDR3 DNA reads as TGTGCCACCAGCAGACAGAGCGGGAAACCAAACTACAATGAGCAGTTCTTC.

Ten or more counts support this clone. V and J are TRBV2 and TRBJ2-5; D possibly matches TRBD1 or TRBD2 (7 bases each). Trimming removed 7 bases at V and 7 bases at J, with 13 bases between. CDR1 is SNHLY and CDR2 is FYNNEI in the germline V gene. The CDR3 contains 12 residues. The CDR3 here is CASNVRGGTQYF. Written as DNA, the CDR3 is TGTGCCAGCAACGTCAGGGGGGGGACCCAGTACTTC. The full variable domain, with the rest looked up from reference TRBV2 and TRBJ2-5, is EPEVTQTPSHQVTQMGQEVILRCVPISNHLYFYWYRQILGQKVEFLVSFYNNEISEKSEIFDDQFSVERPDGSNFTLKIRSTKLEDSAMYFCASNVRGGTQYFGPGTRLLVL.

The J gene is TRBJ2-7, the V gene TRBV19; D gene uncertain. Between the trimmed V and J ends, which lost 4 bases and 0 bases, there was a span of 7 bases. Germline V gives CDR1 LNHDA, CDR2 SQIVND (reference sequence). This CDR3 contains 13 residues. The CDR3 DNA reads as TGTGCCAGTAGTACCTTAGACTCCTACGAGCAGTACTTC. Its translation is CASSTLDSYEQYF. The whole variable domain, remainder taken from reference TRBV19 and TRBJ2-7, is DGGITQSPKYLFRKEGQNVTLSCEQNLNHDAMYWYRQDPGQGLRLIYYSQIVNDFQKGDIAEGYSVSREKKESFPLTVTSAQKNPTAFYLCASSTLDSYEQYFGPGTRLTVT.

The chain employs TRBV7-9 and TRBJ1-2, with D unclear. Trimming shortened V by 1 base and J by 8 bases, and 14 bases separated the two germline ends. This CDR3 comprises 14 residues. Germline CDR1 is SEHNR and CDR2 is FQNEAQ (reference sequence). CDR3: CASSLDGGSSGYTF. DNA for the CDR3: TGTGCCAGCAGCTTAGACGGCGGGTCGTCGGGCTACACCTTC. The variable domain in full, completed from reference TRBV7-9 and TRBJ1-2, reads DTGVSQNPRHKITKRGQNVTFRCDPISEHNRLYWYRQTLGQGPEFLTYFQNEAQLEKSRLLSDRFSAERPKGSFSTLEIQRTEQGDSAMYLCASSLDGGSSGYTFGSGTRLTVV.

V is TRBV29-1 and J is TRBJ2-5; a possible D gene is TRBD2 (5 bases). This CDR3 comprises 13 residues. CDR1 is SQVTM, CDR2 ANQGSEA, per germline. V was trimmed by 4 bases and J by 3 bases, leaving 12 bases between them. The CDR3 coding sequence is TGCAGCGTTGGTCCGGGGATTGAAGAGACCCAGTACTTC. This codes for CSVGPGIEETQYF.

About this clone: A much larger clone lies one base from this, so it may be a read error. This chain uses TRBV7-2 with TRBJ2-2; 14 nucleotides align to TRBD2. With 3 bases clipped from V and 6 bases from J, the junction kept 0 bases outside the gene matches. CDR1 is SGHTA, CDR2 FQGNSA, per germline. The CDR3 totals 15 residues. CDR3 nucleotides: TGTGCCAGCAGCTTGGGACTAGCGGGAGCCGGGGAGCTGTTTTTT. It translates to CASSLGLAGAGELFF.

Of note for this clone: Being one base from a much bigger clone, this may be a read error. Other DNA sequences in the sample encode the same CDR3. V usage is TRBV30 and J usage is TRBJ2-5; TRBD1 might be the D (5 bases). The length of the CDR3 is 15 residues. The germline gives CDR1 GTSNPN, CDR2 SVGIG (reference sequence). Trimming cost V 3 bases and J 1 base, with 15 bases left between them. CDR3 sequence reads: CAWSVLGHGQETQYF. CDR3 DNA sequence: TGTGCCTGGAGCGTACTCGGACACGGCCAAGAGACCCAGTACTTC.

This clone was found a few times. The sample has other DNA sequences that encode this CDR3 too. The V gene is TRBV25-1, the J gene TRBJ1-3, with TRBD1 as a possible D gene (5 bases). V was clipped by 1 base and J by 4 bases, with 8 bases between them. The CDR3 spans 14 residues. The germline CDR1 and CDR2 sequences are MGHDK and SYGVNS. CDR3 nucleotides: TGTGCCAGCAGTGAATCAGGGTCCGGAAACACCATATATTTT. Translating gives CASSESGSGNTIYF.

The chain employs TRBV29-1 and TRBJ2-1; D is possibly TRBD1 or TRBD2 (5 bases each). The V end was cut by 6 bases, the J end by 0 bases, with 21 bases between. This CDR3 contains 17 residues. Germline CDR1 reads SQVTM; CDR2 reads ANQGSEA. The CDR3 nucleotides read TGCAGCGTGCCCAATCCGGGACGGAGGAGCTCCTACAATGAGCAGTTCTTC. It yields the protein CSVPNPGRRSSYNEQFF.

A remark on this clone: The same CDR3 can be traced to other DNA sequences in this sample. The rearrangement joins TRBV4-3 to TRBJ2-3; D remains unclear. The V and J ends lost 1 base and 0 bases respectively, with 8 bases between them. Looked up from germline, CDR1 is LGHNA and CDR2 is YSLEER. CDR3 length equals 15 residues. In nucleotides, the CDR3 is TGCGCCAGCAGCCAAGTATTCTGGAGCACAGATACGCAGTATTTT. It yields the protein CASSQVFWSTDTQYF.

The V gene is TRBV19, the J gene TRBJ1-5; the D is unclear. V was clipped by 3 bases and J by 1 base, with 1 base between them. Germline CDR1 and CDR2: LNHDA and SQIVND (reference sequence). The CDR3 length is 12 residues. The CDR3 reads CASSISNQPQHF. CDR3 sequence (DNA): TGTGCCAGTAGTATCAGCAATCAGCCCCAGCATTTT.

The rearrangement joins TRBV2 to TRBJ1-1, with TRBD1 identical over 11 bases. The germline CDR1 and CDR2 sequences are SNHLY and FYNNEI. CDR3 length: 13 amino acids. V was clipped by 5 bases and J by 8 bases; unmatched bases: 4. The CDR3 nucleotides read TGTGCCAGCAGTTCGGACAGGGGGCTAGAAGCTTTCTTT. This codes for CASSSDRGLEAFF.

V gene TRBV9 combines with J gene TRBJ1-2; 9 bases match TRBD1. Germline V gene data show CDR1 as SGDLS and CDR2 as YYNGEE. This CDR3 comprises 15 residues. J gave up 7 bases and V 3 bases, and 10 bases lay outside the gene matches. CDR3: CASSDHRGRVSGYTF. The CDR3 nucleotides read TGTGCCAGCAGCGACCACAGGGGGCGCGTTTCTGGCTACACCTTC. Using reference TRBV9 and TRBJ1-2 for the parts outside the CDR3, the full variable domain is DSGVTQTPKHLITATGQRVTLRCSPRSGDLSVYWYQQSLDQGLQFLIQYYNGEERAKGNILERFSAQQFPDLHSELNLSSLELGDSALYFCASSDHRGRVSGYTFGSGTRLTVV.

The V gene is TRBV6-5, the J gene TRBJ1-1; D is ambiguous. The germline V and J ends were trimmed by 4 bases and 1 base, with 7 bases remaining between them. Germline values: CDR1 MNHEY, CDR2 SVGAGI. This CDR3 comprises 13 residues. The CDR3 reads CASSSQKNTEAFF. CDR3 DNA: TGTGCCAGCAGTTCGCAGAAGAACACTGAAGCTTTCTTT.

V and J are TRBV29-1 and TRBJ1-5; D remains unclear. V dropped 5 bases and J dropped 4 bases, with 21 bases sitting between them. CDR3 length equals 16 residues. The germline V gene encodes CDR1 SQVTM and CDR2 ANQGSEA. CDR3 nucleotide sequence: TGCAGCGTTAAAACACCCCCCCGACGCACTAATCAGCCCCAGCATTTT. Its protein product is CSVKTPPRRTNQPQHF.